These 22 T cell receptor beta chains share one sample of origin, sequenced in a study of blood T cell repertoires in COVID-19. Here immunoSEQ multiplex PCR was the method, and the copy in TCRdb shows in-frame clones only, minus some. The repertoire holds 250,000 or so clones, about 85% seen once, with around 6.3% in the top ten. The sequenced sample consisted of PBMCs or T cells enriched from blood (not recorded which). The receptors here all came from a woman between 45 and 60 years old who had been exposed to COVID-19.

This clone was detected once. V gene TRBV7-2 combines with J gene TRBJ1-1, with TRBD1 matching over 9 bases. The germline gives CDR1 SGHTA, CDR2 FQGNSA. This CDR3 is 16 amino acids long. Trimming cost V 3 bases and J 7 bases; bases outside gene matches: 12. The CDR3 here is CASSLGFDRGRREAFF. In DNA, the CDR3 is TGTGCCAGCAGCTTGGGTTTTGACAGGGGGAGACGTGAAGCTTTCTTT.

A single count supports this clone. The chain uses TRBV7-8 and TRBJ2-3, with 7 bases fitting TRBD2. The CDR3 is 15 amino acids. CDR1 and CDR2 from the germline V gene are SGHVS and FQNEAQ. V gave up 6 bases and J gave up 3 bases; unmatched junction bases: 9. CDR3 in DNA: TGTGCCAGCAGTCGACGGGGCGGGGGAACAGATACGCAGTATTTT. The encoded protein is CASSRRGGGTDTQYF.

The chain is built from TRBV15 and TRBJ2-1; TRBD2 aligns across 7 bases. The V and J ends lost 0 bases and 5 bases, in that order; junction bases with no gene match: 4. The CDR3 sequence is 15 residues long. Germline lookup yields CDR1 LNHNV and CDR2 YYDKDF (reference sequence). The CDR3 loop is CATSRDGLADNEQFF. CDR3 bases: TGTGCCACCAGCAGAGATGGGCTAGCGGACAATGAGCAGTTCTTC.

CDR3 nucleotides: TGTGCCAGCAATGGACCGGGGTCCGGGGAGCTGTTTTTT. Residues: CASNGPGSGELFF. This sequence joins TRBV9 and TRBJ2-2, with D possibly TRBD2 on 5 matching bases. The germline gives CDR1 SGDLS, CDR2 YYNGEE. The V and J ends lost 6 bases and 6 bases respectively, with 12 bases between them. The CDR3 extends over 13 amino acids. Filled out from reference TRBV9 and TRBJ2-2, the complete variable domain reads DSGVTQTPKHLITATGQRVTLRCSPRSGDLSVYWYQQSLDQGLQFLIQYYNGEERAKGNILERFSAQQFPDLHSELNLSSLELGDSALYFCASNGPGSGELFFGEGSRLTVL.

This rearrangement joins TRBV2 to TRBJ1-5; 10 bases match TRBD1. Trimming cost V 6 bases and J 4 bases; bases outside gene matches: 3. The germline V gene has CDR1 SNHLY and CDR2 FYNNEI. The CDR3 runs to 14 residues. The DNA of the CDR3 is TGTGCCAGCAGCGAGGGACAGGGGAATCAGCCCCAGCATTTT. Its translation: CASSEGQGNQPQHF.

The rearrangement joins TRBV11-2 to TRBJ2-1, with 11 bases aligning to TRBD2. In germline, CDR1 is SGHAT, CDR2 FQNNGV. Unmatched junction bases numbered 5, after V lost 3 bases and J lost 7 bases. The CDR3 has 15 residues. CDR3 DNA: TGTGCCAGCAGCTTTGATGCTAGCGGGGGGAATGAGCAGTTCTTC. Its translation is CASSFDASGGNEQFF.

This clone was found once. Here the CDR3 DNA reads TGTGCCATCTCAAAAGGGACTCCCTCTGGGGCCAACGTCCTGACTTTC. Translation: CAISKGTPSGANVLTF. The chain employs TRBV10-3 and TRBJ2-6, with a weak D call TRBD2 (6 bases). CDR1 and CDR2 from the germline V gene are ENHRY and SYGVKD. The V gene lost 8 bases and the J gene lost 0 bases, with 14 bases spanning the gap. The CDR3 runs 16 residues.

The J gene is TRBJ1-2, the V gene TRBV19; possible D gene TRBD1, 6 bases. V was cut by 5 bases and J by 2 bases, with 9 bases left in between. CDR1 and CDR2 from the germline V gene are LNHDA and SQIVND (reference sequence). The CDR3 contains 13 residues. CDR3 protein: CASSRQGNYGYTF. In DNA form, the CDR3 reads TGTGCCAGTAGTCGTCAGGGGAACTATGGCTACACCTTC.

This clone was recorded only once. This sequence joins TRBV30 and TRBJ2-7; the D gene is possibly TRBD2 (6 bases). The CDR3 sequence is 12 residues long. The germline gives CDR1 GTSNPN, CDR2 SVGIG (reference sequence). V lost 3 bases to trimming and J lost 4 bases, with 10 bases between them. CDR3 sequence reads: CAWSGGTYEQYF. CDR3 coding DNA: TGTGCCTGGAGCGGGGGTACATACGAGCAGTACTTC. The full variable domain, its missing parts supplied by reference TRBV30 and TRBJ2-7, is SQTIHQWPATLVQPVGSPLSLECTVEGTSNPNLYWYRQAAGRGLQLLFYSVGIGQISSEVPQNLSASRPQDRQFILSSKKLLLSDSGFYLCAWSGGTYEQYFGPGTRLTVT.

A remark on this clone: Other DNA sequences within the sample encode an identical CDR3. The rearrangement links TRBV6-5 to TRBJ1-1; D perhaps matches TRBD1 (6 bases). Trimming shortened V by 6 bases and J by 1 base, and 9 bases separated the two germline ends. CDR3 length: 13 amino acids. Germline CDR1 reads MNHEY; CDR2 reads SVGAGI. CDR3 loop: CASSHRANTEAFF. DNA of the CDR3: TGTGCCAGCAGCCACAGGGCGAACACTGAAGCTTTCTTT.

J is TRBJ2-2 and V is TRBV9; TRBD1 agrees at 7 bases. The V and J ends lost 0 bases and 4 bases, in that order; junction bases with no gene match: 6. CDR3 size: 16 residues. CDR1 and CDR2 from the germline V gene are SGDLS and YYNGEE. Written as DNA, the CDR3 is TGTGCCAGCAGCGTAGCCATCAGGGGGTCCACCGGGGAGCTGTTTTTT. Its translation: CASSVAIRGSTGELFF.

V gene TRBV6-2 or TRBV6-3 combines with J gene TRBJ1-2; D possibly corresponds to TRBD1 (5 bases). Germline V gene sequence: CDR1 MNHEY, CDR2 SVGEGT. There are 14 residues in the CDR3. V was pared by 5 bases and J by 3 bases, with 13 bases between. DNA for the CDR3: TGTGCCAGCAGTATGGCCGCGGGGGACTATGGCTACACCTTC. It is translated as CASSMAAGDYGYTF.

This chain uses TRBV14 with TRBJ2-5, with 15 nucleotides matching TRBD2. V was clipped by 4 bases and J by 3 bases; unmatched bases: 3. Germline V gene data show CDR1 as SGHDN and CDR2 as FVKESK. The CDR3 has 16 amino acids. CDR3 in amino acids: CASSLRTSGGEETQYF. CDR3 nucleotide sequence: TGTGCCAGCAGCCTGAGGACTAGCGGGGGGGAAGAGACCCAGTACTTC.

The chain is built from TRBV7-6 and TRBJ2-1, with 8 bases identical to TRBD1. J was trimmed by 5 bases and V by 1 base; bases with no gene match: 10. This CDR3 is 17 amino acids long. Germline V gene sequence: CDR1 SGHVS, CDR2 FNYEAQ. Written as DNA, the CDR3 is TGTGCCAGCAGCTTAGTCGCCCAGGGGGCTACGGACAATGAGCAGTTCTTC. Protein: CASSLVAQGATDNEQFF.

V gene TRBV19 combines with J gene TRBJ1-2; 9 bases are shared with TRBD1. The CDR3 covers 15 residues. Germline V gene data show CDR1 as LNHDA and CDR2 as SQIVND (reference sequence). Trimming at V came to 3 bases and at J to 2 bases, leaving 4 bases not matched to a gene. CDR3 sequence: CASSIPGQGNYGYTF. DNA for the CDR3: TGTGCCAGTAGTATTCCGGGACAGGGAAACTATGGCTACACCTTC.

This clone was observed once. V is TRBV6-1 and J is TRBJ2-3, with 8 bases matching TRBD2. Germline trimming cut 4 bases from V and 0 bases from J; bases unmatched to any gene: 12. This CDR3 comprises 18 residues. Germline CDR1 and CDR2: MNHNS and SASEGT. In nucleotides, the CDR3 is TGTGCCAGCAGTGGGGCAGCGGGGGCCCGCTCTAGCACAGATACGCAGTATTTT. Translating gives CASSGAAGARSSTDTQYF.

The chain carries TRBV24-1 and TRBJ1-5, with TRBD1 matching 9 bases. Germline V gives CDR1 KGHDR, CDR2 SFDVKD. J gave up 2 bases and V 9 bases, and 7 bases lay outside the gene matches. This CDR3 region has 15 residues. The CDR3 DNA is TGTGCCACCCCCGGGACAGGGCCGGGCAATCAGCCCCAGCATTTT. As protein: CATPGTGPGNQPQHF.

This chain joins TRBV5-1 and TRBJ2-3; 8 positions match TRBD2. In germline, CDR1 is SGHRS, CDR2 YFSETQ. This CDR3 is built from 15 residues. V dropped 3 bases and J dropped 1; count of bases not matched to a gene: 4. CDR3 sequence: CASSWGAGGTDTQYF. As DNA, the CDR3 is TGCGCCAGCAGCTGGGGAGCGGGGGGCACAGATACGCAGTATTTT.

The CDR3 bases are TGTGCCAGTAGTATACAGGGGCACGGAACAGATACGCAGTATTTT. Protein: CASSIQGHGTDTQYF. This chain joins TRBV19 and TRBJ2-3, with D possibly TRBD1 on 6 matching bases. This CDR3 contains 15 residues. Germline V CDR1 and CDR2: LNHDA, SQIVND (reference sequence). V was clipped by 2 bases and J by 3 bases, with 12 bases between them.

DNA for the CDR3: TGTGCCAGTAGCTCCAACTTTCGATCCCGGGAAGGCTACACCTTC. This gives the protein CASSSNFRSREGYTF. V is TRBV19 and J is TRBJ1-2; D gene unclear. From germline, CDR1 is LNHDA and CDR2 SQIVND (reference sequence). V shed 6 bases and J shed 8 bases, with 22 bases lying between them. There are 15 residues in the CDR3.

V is TRBV5-6 and J is TRBJ1-2, with D possibly TRBD1 on 5 matching bases. With 1 base removed from V and 2 bases from J, the gap between germline ends came to 12 bases. Germline V gene lookup returns CDR1 SGHDT and CDR2 YYEEEE. The CDR3 runs to 15 residues. The CDR3 DNA reads TGTGCCAGCAGCTTGAACGGGGGGAGGAACTATGGCTACACCTTC. It translates to CASSLNGGRNYGYTF.

This clone was counted many times. The chain has TRBV9 and TRBJ1-3; no clear D gene. Trimming cost V 0 bases and J 0 bases, with 10 bases left between them. Looked up from germline, CDR1 is SGDLS and CDR2 is YYNGEE. This CDR3 contains 16 residues. The CDR3 coding sequence is TGTGCCAGCAGCGTAGGCCTGGGAGACTCTGGAAACACCATATATTTT. Amino acid sequence: CASSVGLGDSGNTIYF.